The clone carrying this T cell receptor beta chain appeared once. At one end, the junction sequence differs from germline, possibly due to a read error. The CDR3 contains 13 residues. Germline CDR1 reads MNHEY; CDR2 reads SVGAGI. The source of the sample is a study of control samples from healthy donors and cancer patients. Profiling relied on immunoSEQ multiplex PCR, and the TCRdb table lists in-frame clones only, not all of them. The sample includes 100,000 to 150,000 clones, approximately 89% seen only once; the top ten take 8.6%. V gene TRBV6-5 combines with J gene TRBJ1-1; D not resolved. This clonotype was obtained from a man between 18 and 29 years old in good health. The specimen was blood. The CDR3 nucleotides are TGTGCCAGCAGTTACTCGAAGAACAGTGAAGCTTTCTTT. Its protein is CASSYSKNSEAFF.